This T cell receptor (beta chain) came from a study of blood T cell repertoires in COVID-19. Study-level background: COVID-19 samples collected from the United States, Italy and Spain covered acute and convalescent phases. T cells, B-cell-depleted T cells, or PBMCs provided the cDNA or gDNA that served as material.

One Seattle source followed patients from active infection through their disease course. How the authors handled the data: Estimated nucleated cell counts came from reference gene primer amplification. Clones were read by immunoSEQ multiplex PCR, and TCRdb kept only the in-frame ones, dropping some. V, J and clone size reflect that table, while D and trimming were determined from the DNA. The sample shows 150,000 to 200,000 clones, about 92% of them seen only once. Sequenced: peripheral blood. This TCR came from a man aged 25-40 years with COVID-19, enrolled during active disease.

The CDR3 DNA sequence: TGTGCCAGCAGTTACCCGGGTTTCACTGAAGCTTTCTTT. Amino acids: CASSYPGFTEAFF. This chain links TRBV6-5 with TRBJ1-1; D call uncertain. V lost 2 bases to trimming and J lost 4 bases, with 8 bases between them. Germline CDR1 MNHEY, CDR2 SVGAGI. This CDR3 comprises 13 residues.